A selection of T cell receptor beta chains follows, all from one sample in a study of breast tumors, draining lymph nodes, adjacent tissues. One entry per CDR3 protein, called by TCRdb with MiXCR from the multiplex PCR reads. Among approximately 250,000 distinct CDR3 sequences listed, under 35% were seen once. Sequenced input: axillary lymph node tissue. The receptors come from a female donor with breast cancer. Some clones in this sample may be carry-over from other donors' samples. The CDR3 runs from the conserved cysteine through the conserved F or W. Fields, in order: V gene, J gene, clone size, D gene, CDR3 DNA, CDR3 protein. D genes are given only for firm matches. Size values are once, few and many counts, or a class for expanded clones, and some rows have none.

TRBV4-2	TRBJ2-5	-	TRBD2	TGTGCCAGCAGCCAAGAGTGGACTAGCGGGGCCTACCAAGAGACCCAGTACTTC	CASSQEWTSGAYQETQYF
TRBV7-9	TRBJ2-5	many	TRBD1	TGTGCCAGCAGCAGAGGACAGGGACAAGAGACCCAGTACTTC	CASSRGQGQETQYF
TRBV20-1	TRBJ2-5	-	TRBD1	TGCAGTGCTTCCAGGGGGCGCAGAGAGACCCAGTACTTC	CSASRGRRETQYF
TRBV20-1	TRBJ2-4	-	TRBD2	TGCAGTGCTACCCTCCTAGCGGGAAGTTACAAAAACATTCAGTACTTC	CSATLLAGSYKNIQYF
TRBV9	TRBJ2-7	many	-	TGTGCCAGCAGCTTAGACAGTCAGGGCGAGCAGTACTTC	CASSLDSQGEQYF
TRBV24-1	TRBJ2-7	-	-	TGTGCCACCAGTGATCGGCGCAGGGGTAGACACGAGCAGTACTTC	CATSDRRRGRHEQYF
TRBV9	TRBJ1-4	-	TRBD1	TGTGCCAGCAGTATGACAGGGGGCGGGAGAACTAATGAAAAACTGTTTTTT	CASSMTGGGRTNEKLFF
TRBV5-8	TRBJ2-3	many	TRBD1	TGTGCCAGCAGCCGGGGACAGCGCACAGATACGCAGTATTTT	CASSRGQRTDTQYF
TRBV9	TRBJ2-5	-	-	TGTGCCAGCAGTACAGGGCAGCAAGAGACCCAGTACTTC	CASSTGQQETQYF
TRBV9	TRBJ2-3	-	-	TGTGCCAGCCAAGATCCCGGACTTATCCCATATACGCAGTATTTT	CASQDPGLIPYTQYF
TRBV6-2/TRBV6-3	TRBJ2-3	many	-	TGTGCCAGCAGCGAACTCCACACAGATACGCAGTATTTT	CASSELHTDTQYF
TRBV7-6	TRBJ2-3	-	TRBD1	TGTGCCAGCAGCCAACAGGGACAGGCGGGAGATACGCAGTATTTT	CASSQQGQAGDTQYF
TRBV29-1	TRBJ1-2	many	-	TGCAGCGTTGAAGAATCTACAGTCTATGGCTACACCTTC	CSVEESTVYGYTF
TRBV20-1	TRBJ1-5	many	-	TGCAGTGCTAGAGATAGGGGGAGGCGTAATCAGCCCCAGCATTTT	CSARDRGRRNQPQHF
TRBV6-1	TRBJ2-3	many	-	TGTGCCAGCAGTGACGGGCACACAGATACGCAGTATTTT	CASSDGHTDTQYF
TRBV5-6	TRBJ1-4	many	-	TGTGCCAGCAACTCAGGAGGGGTTAATGAAAAACTGTTTTTT	CASNSGGVNEKLFF
TRBV6-2/TRBV6-3	TRBJ2-5	-	TRBD2	TGTGCCAGCAGTCCCGTAGCGGGGGCGAAAGAGACCCAGTACTTC	CASSPVAGAKETQYF
TRBV7-8	TRBJ2-5	many	TRBD1	TGTGCCAGCAGCACTACCGGGACAGGGGACGAGACCCAGTACTTC	CASSTTGTGDETQYF
TRBV2	TRBJ2-3	many	-	TGTGCCATCCAGGCGGGTACGCAGTATTTT	CAIQAGTQYF
TRBV2	TRBJ2-2	-	-	TGTGCCAGCAGTGCTTCGAACACCGGGGAGCTGTTTTTT	CASSASNTGELFF
TRBV2	TRBJ1-5	-	-	TGTGCCAGCAGTGCTAGAGTCCCAGGGGGCAATCAGCCCCAGCATTTT	CASSARVPGGNQPQHF
TRBV11-3	TRBJ1-2	many	TRBD1	TGTGCCAGCAGCCCACGACAGGGGGTACACTATGGCTACACCTTC	CASSPRQGVHYGYTF
TRBV20-1	TRBJ1-6	-	-	TGCAGTGCTCCTCCCCCAGGGAAGCGGAATTCACCCCTCCACTTT	CSAPPPGKRNSPLHF
TRBV11-3	TRBJ2-1	many	TRBD1	TGTGCCAGCAGCTTAGTAGGGGGCGATTACAATGAGCAGTTCTTC	CASSLVGGDYNEQFF
TRBV4-3	TRBJ1-6	-	TRBD1	TGCGCCAGCAGCCAAGAGGTCACAGGGGTCAATTCACCCCTCCACTTT	CASSQEVTGVNSPLHF
TRBV27	TRBJ1-2	-	-	TGTGCCAGCAGTTTAAACGGGTACTATGGCGACACCTTC	CASSLNGYYGDTF
TRBV20-1	TRBJ2-1	many	TRBD2	TGCAGCTGGGGGGGCGGACTAGCGGGAATCAATGAGCAGTTCTTC	CSWGGGLAGINEQFF
TRBV30	TRBJ1-4	few	-	TGTGCCTGGAGTTTAAAGAGTGGGAAGGCCGATTTT	CAWSLKSGKADF
TRBV7-2	TRBJ1-2	many	-	TGTGCCAGCAGCTTAGCGTCCGAAATCCACTATGGCTACACCTTC	CASSLASEIHYGYTF
TRBV20-1	TRBJ2-1	many	TRBD2	TGCAGTGCTAGACGCAGCGGGATAGAGCAGTTCTTC	CSARRSGIEQFF
TRBV6-1	TRBJ1-5	few	-	TGTGCCAGCAGGCTCAGGAGCTATAGCAATCAGCCCCAGCATTTT	CASRLRSYSNQPQHF
TRBV27	TRBJ2-3	few	-	TGTGCCAGCAGTTTACCGGGTCGCACAGATACGCAGTATTTT	CASSLPGRTDTQYF
TRBV5-4	TRBJ2-6	few	-	TGTGCCAGCAGCCCGGCCTACTCTGGGGCCAACGTCCTGACTTTC	CASSPAYSGANVLTF
TRBV20-1	TRBJ2-5	many	TRBD2	TGCAGTGCGGGGACTAGCGGGAGGGCCGGGGCCCTTCAGTACTTC	CSAGTSGRAGALQYF
TRBV7-2	TRBJ1-3	-	-	TGTGCCAGCGGAGACACCTCCAGCTCTGGAAACACCATATATTTT	CASGDTSSSGNTIYF
TRBV6-5	TRBJ2-7	many	-	TGTGCCAGCAGTTACGGGCAGGGAGTCAACGAGCAGTACTTC	CASSYGQGVNEQYF
TRBV18	TRBJ2-1	-	TRBD2	TGTGCCAGCTCACAACGACTAGCGGACAATGAGCAGTTCTTC	CASSQRLADNEQFF
TRBV2	TRBJ2-7	once	TRBD2	TGTGCCAGCAGTGCTATAGCGGGAGCCTACGAGCAGTACTTC	CASSAIAGAYEQYF
TRBV7-2	TRBJ1-6	-	-	TGTGCCAGCAGCTTAGGACGGGTTGGGACACCCCTCCACTTT	CASSLGRVGTPLHF
TRBV12-5	TRBJ2-2	many	TRBD2	TGTGCTAGTGGTTTCCCTAGCGGGAGGATGGCCGGGGAGCTGTTTTTT	CASGFPSGRMAGELFF
TRBV13	TRBJ2-7	many	-	TGTGCCAGCAGCGTTCCGGGACAAGCCTACGAGCAGTACTTC	CASSVPGQAYEQYF
TRBV12-3/TRBV12-4	TRBJ2-3	-	TRBD2	TGTGCCAGCACCGGACTAGTGGGCAATGAGCAGTATTTT	CASTGLVGNEQYF